These T cell receptor beta chains were read from a single sample in a study of blood T cell repertoires in COVID-19. This table comes from immunoSEQ multiplex PCR, and its TCRdb copy is limited to in-frame clones, with some not included. Among 85,000 to 130,000 clones, more than 85% were seen once, and the ten largest hold about 1%. Material for sequencing was peripheral blood. Receptors originate from a man in his sixties with acute or convalescent COVID-19. The CDR3 runs from the conserved cysteine through the conserved F or W. A D gene is named only where the DNA matches it firmly. The size entry is marked missing in some rows and otherwise reads once, few, many or a size class.

clone_size,v_call,d_call,j_call,cdr3_nt,cdr3_aa
NA,TRBV7-3,NA,TRBJ2-3,TGTGCCAGCAGCTTACAGGGTTCTCGCACAGATACGCAGTATTTT,CASSLQGSRTDTQYF
NA,TRBV30,NA,TRBJ2-1,TGTGCCTGGAGTGTACAGGGTGAGCAGTTCTTC,CAWSVQGEQFF
NA,TRBV11-2,TRBD1,TRBJ1-5,TGTGCCAGCAGCCCGGAAGTGGGACAGGGCTATCAGCCCCAGCATTTT,CASSPEVGQGYQPQHF
NA,TRBV30,NA,TRBJ2-3,TGTGCGGGGGCGCGGTCTAGCACAGATACGCAGTATTTT,CAGARSSTDTQYF
NA,TRBV14,NA,TRBJ1-4,TGTGCCAGCAGCCAAGATATTGCCAGGTCCTCGGGGAAACTGTTTTTT,CASSQDIARSSGKLFF
once,TRBV28,TRBD1,TRBJ1-5,TGTGCCAGCAGTTTATTATGGCAGGGGGCGTATCAGCCCCAGCATTTT,CASSLLWQGAYQPQHF
NA,TRBV7-2,TRBD1,TRBJ2-3,TGTGCCAGCAGCTTCGGGACAGGGCTCGGAGATACGCAGTATTTT,CASSFGTGLGDTQYF
NA,TRBV6-5,TRBD2,TRBJ2-1,TGTGCCAGCAGTCCGGGACTAGCGGGGTTAGCGGAGCAGTTCTTC,CASSPGLAGLAEQFF
NA,TRBV24-1,TRBD1,TRBJ1-5,TGTGCCACCAGTGATTCCGGGACAGTGAATCAGCCCCAGCATTTT,CATSDSGTVNQPQHF
NA,TRBV7-8,TRBD1,TRBJ1-4,TGTGCCAGCAGCTCAGCCTGGACAGGGGGTTATGAAAAACTGTTTTTT,CASSSAWTGGYEKLFF
NA,TRBV27,TRBD1,TRBJ1-2,TGTGCCAGCCTACCCTTAATCCCGGGACAGAACTATGGCTACACCTTC,CASLPLIPGQNYGYTF
NA,TRBV19,TRBD1,TRBJ1-5,TGTGCCAGTGTCGGACAGGGGTCATCGCCCCAGCATTTT,CASVGQGSSPQHF
once,TRBV19,TRBD2,TRBJ2-1,TGTGCCAGTAGTATACCCCCGGGGGGGCGCAATGAGCAGTTCTTC,CASSIPPGGRNEQFF
NA,TRBV5-1,NA,TRBJ2-6,TGCGCCAGCAGCTTATCTGACAGCTTCTCTGGGGCCAACGTCCTGACTTTC,CASSLSDSFSGANVLTF
once,TRBV3-1/TRBV3-2,TRBD1,TRBJ1-2,TGTGCCAGCAGCCAAGATGCGGGGACAGGGGCGGGCTACACCTTC,CASSQDAGTGAGYTF
NA,TRBV19,NA,TRBJ2-1,TGTGCCAGTAGTATCCTGGGGGCCCCCCTCCATGAGCAGTTCTTC,CASSILGAPLHEQFF
NA,TRBV6-5,NA,TRBJ1-1,TGTGCCAGCAGTTACTCACAGGGCCTGAACACTGAAGCTTTCTTT,CASSYSQGLNTEAFF
NA,TRBV6-4,TRBD2,TRBJ2-7,TGTGCCAGCAGTGTTTGGTCGAGTAGCGGGTCCTACGAGCAGTACTTC,CASSVWSSSGSYEQYF
few,TRBV2,NA,TRBJ1-4,TGTGCCAGTAATCGGGGGGGTAGTATTGAAAAACTGTTTTTT,CASNRGGSIEKLFF
NA,TRBV30,TRBD2,TRBJ2-1,TGTGCCTGGAGTGTACGCGGCAGGGGGCTGTCTAGCGGGAGATACAATGAGCAGTTCTTC,CAWSVRGRGLSSGRYNEQFF
once,TRBV5-1,TRBD1,TRBJ2-6,TGCGCCAGCAGTTGGGACAGGGATGGGGCCAACGTCCTGACTTTC,CASSWDRDGANVLTF
NA,TRBV6-5,NA,TRBJ2-3,TGTGCCAGTTCCAGGACACGCACAGATACGCAGTATTTT,CASSRTRTDTQYF
NA,TRBV9,TRBD2,TRBJ2-2,TGTGCCAGCAGCGTAGCCCTCGGGGCGGGAGGGGACGGGGAGCTGTTTTTT,CASSVALGAGGDGELFF
NA,TRBV4-1,NA,TRBJ2-2,TGCGCCAGCAGCCAAGTTTTGGGGACTCTTTCATCCGGCTTCTTTACCGGGGAGCTGTTTTTT,CASSQVLGTLSSGFFTGELFF
NA,TRBV29-1,NA,TRBJ2-7,TGCAGCGTTGAACTCGGGTGGAAGCAGTACTTC,CSVELGWKQYF
NA,TRBV30,TRBD2,TRBJ2-3,TGTGCCTGGAGTGTACAGGGGACTAGCGGGAGAGGGACGCAGTATTTT,CAWSVQGTSGRGTQYF
NA,TRBV28,TRBD2,TRBJ2-7,TGTGCCAGCAAGGAGTCTAGCGGGAGCACCCCCTACGAGCAGTACTTC,CASKESSGSTPYEQYF
NA,TRBV20-1,NA,TRBJ2-3,TGCAGTGCTAGTATCAGGGGCTTCCCAGATACGCAGTATTTT,CSASIRGFPDTQYF
NA,TRBV28,NA,TRBJ1-5,TGTGCCAGCAGTCCATTTCGCGTCAATCAGCCCCAGCATTTT,CASSPFRVNQPQHF
NA,TRBV9,NA,TRBJ1-3,TGTGCCAGCAGCGTAGGAATCGGCTCTGGAAACACCATATATTTT,CASSVGIGSGNTIYF
NA,TRBV21-1,NA,TRBJ2-2,TGTGCCAGCAGCATACAAGCGGGAAGGGGAGGCACCGGGGAGCTGTTTTTT,CASSIQAGRGGTGELFF
NA,TRBV5-1,NA,TRBJ1-5,TGCGCCAGCAGCTTGTATTGGGGCGATCAGCCCCAGCATTTT,CASSLYWGDQPQHF
once,TRBV30,NA,TRBJ1-3,TGTGCCTGGAGTGTACTCCTAACAGGTCTTCTCTCTGGAAACACCATATATTTT,CAWSVLLTGLLSGNTIYF
NA,TRBV2,TRBD2,TRBJ2-7,TGTGCCAGCTCCGGGACTAGCGGGGTCTCCTACGAGCAGTACTTC,CASSGTSGVSYEQYF
once,TRBV19,TRBD2,TRBJ2-1,TGTGCCAGTAGTACCAGACCGACTAGCGGGAGTAATGAGCAGTTCTTC,CASSTRPTSGSNEQFF
NA,TRBV19,TRBD2,TRBJ2-2,TGTGCCAGTAGTACAGCGGGAGCCGGGGAGCTGTTTTTT,CASSTAGAGELFF
NA,TRBV11-1,TRBD2,TRBJ2-5,TGTGCCAGCAGCCTGGCCGGTAGCGGGAGCGGAGAGACCCAGTACTTC,CASSLAGSGSGETQYF
NA,TRBV29-1,NA,TRBJ2-3,TGCAGCGTTAGCGGCACAGATACGCAGTATTTT,CSVSGTDTQYF
NA,TRBV11-2,TRBD1,TRBJ1-2,TGTGCCAGCAGCTCCGGACAGGGGGCGGGTGGCTACACCTTC,CASSSGQGAGGYTF
NA,TRBV12-3/TRBV12-4,NA,TRBJ2-3,TGTGCCAGCAGTTTTCGGGATACGCAGTATTTT,CASSFRDTQYF
NA,TRBV27,TRBD2,TRBJ2-5,TGTGCCAGCAGTGCCTCACTAGCGGGAGGGAAAGAGACCCAGTACTTC,CASSASLAGGKETQYF
few,TRBV27,NA,TRBJ1-4,TGTGCCAGGATATACGGGACTGCCGGGGATGAAAAACTGTTTTTT,CARIYGTAGDEKLFF
NA,TRBV5-8,NA,TRBJ1-1,TGTGCCAGCAGCTTAAGAGGGCAAGGTGAAGCTTTCTTT,CASSLRGQGEAFF
once,TRBV19,TRBD1,TRBJ1-5,TGTGCCAGTACCGGGACAGGGGGATCTAGCAATCAGCCCCAGCATTTT,CASTGTGGSSNQPQHF
NA,TRBV10-3,NA,TRBJ1-1,TGTGCCATCAGTGAGCCAGGGGAATCCACTGAAGCTTTCTTT,CAISEPGESTEAFF
NA,TRBV28,TRBD1,TRBJ2-3,TGTGCCACCCTGGGTGTGGACAGGGGGTCAGATACGCAGTATTTT,CATLGVDRGSDTQYF
NA,TRBV23-1,TRBD2,TRBJ2-2,TGCGCCAGCAGTCAAGAGGGACAAAAGACTAGCGAGAACACCGGGGAGCTGTTTTTT,CASSQEGQKTSENTGELFF
NA,TRBV5-1,NA,TRBJ1-6,TGCGCCAGCAGCTTCGGACACGAGGAGAACCCCCTCCACTTT,CASSFGHEENPLHF
NA,TRBV18,NA,TRBJ1-1,TGTGCCAGCTTCACCAGGCAGCTGAACACTGAAGCTTTCTTT,CASFTRQLNTEAFF
NA,TRBV9,TRBD2,TRBJ2-3,TGTGCCAGCAGCGTAGAAGCGGGAGGGGGCACAGATACGCAGTATTTT,CASSVEAGGGTDTQYF
NA,TRBV9,NA,TRBJ2-1,TGTGCCAGCAGCGTAGTAGGGGGTACTGAGCAGTTCTTC,CASSVVGGTEQFF
NA,TRBV19,TRBD1,TRBJ1-5,TGTGCCAGTAGTACGACAGGGGGCGCTCAGCCCCAGCATTTT,CASSTTGGAQPQHF
few,TRBV28,NA,TRBJ2-3,TGTGCCAGCAGTGTACGACGGCATGACAAATATCAGGGTGGAGATACGCAGTATTTT,CASSVRRHDKYQGGDTQYF